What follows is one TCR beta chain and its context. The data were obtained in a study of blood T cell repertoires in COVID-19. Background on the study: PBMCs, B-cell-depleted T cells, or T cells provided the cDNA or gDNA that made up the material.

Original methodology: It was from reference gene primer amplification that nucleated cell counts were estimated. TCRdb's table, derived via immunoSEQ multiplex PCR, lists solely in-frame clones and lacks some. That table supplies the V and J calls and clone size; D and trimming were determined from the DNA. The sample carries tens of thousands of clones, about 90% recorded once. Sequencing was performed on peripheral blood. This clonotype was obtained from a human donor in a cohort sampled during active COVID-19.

The CDR3 is CASSKVVRGTPGANVLTF. DNA for the CDR3: TGTGCCAGTAGTAAGGTCGTGAGGGGGACACCCGGGGCCAACGTCCTGACTTTC. This rearrangement joins TRBV19 to TRBJ2-6; D possibly corresponds to TRBD1 (6 bases). Trimming removed 4 bases from V and 4 bases from J, with 20 bases in between. CDR1 LNHDA and CDR2 SQIVND come from the germline V gene (reference sequence). The CDR3 has 18 residues.